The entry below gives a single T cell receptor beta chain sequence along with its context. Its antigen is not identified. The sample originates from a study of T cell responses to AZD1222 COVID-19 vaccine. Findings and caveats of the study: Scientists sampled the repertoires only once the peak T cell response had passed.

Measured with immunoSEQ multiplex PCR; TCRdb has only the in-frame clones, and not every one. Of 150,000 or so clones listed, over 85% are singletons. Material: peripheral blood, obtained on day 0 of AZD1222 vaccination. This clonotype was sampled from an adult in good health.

CDR3 region: CASSLTQDGYGYTF. CDR3 sequence (DNA): TGCGCCAGCAGCCTAACACAGGATGGCTATGGCTACACCTTC. V is TRBV5-1 and J is TRBJ1-2; tentatively, D is TRBD1 (5 bases). V was shortened by 4 bases and J by 4 bases, with 14 bases between the two germline ends. CDR1 and CDR2 from the germline V gene are SGHRS and YFSETQ. CDR3 length: 14 amino acids.